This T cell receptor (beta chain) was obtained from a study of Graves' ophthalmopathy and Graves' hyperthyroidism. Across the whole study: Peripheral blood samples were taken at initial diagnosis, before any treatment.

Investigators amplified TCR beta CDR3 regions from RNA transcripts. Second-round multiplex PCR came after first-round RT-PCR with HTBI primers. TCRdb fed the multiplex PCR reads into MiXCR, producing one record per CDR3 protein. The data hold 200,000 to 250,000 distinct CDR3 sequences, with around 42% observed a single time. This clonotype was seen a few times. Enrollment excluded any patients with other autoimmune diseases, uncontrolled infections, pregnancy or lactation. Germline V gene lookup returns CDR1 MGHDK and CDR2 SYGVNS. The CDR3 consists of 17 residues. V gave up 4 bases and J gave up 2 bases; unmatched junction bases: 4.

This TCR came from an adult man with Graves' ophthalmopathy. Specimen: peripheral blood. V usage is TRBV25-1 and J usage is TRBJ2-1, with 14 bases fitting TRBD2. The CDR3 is CASSVGTSGRAYNEQFF. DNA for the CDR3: TGTGCCAGCAGTGTCGGGACTAGCGGGAGAGCCTACAATGAGCAGTTCTTC.